This record looks at one T cell receptor beta chain sequence and its context. Authors' analysis steps: Counts of nucleated cells, estimated from reference gene primer amplification, were obtained. Clones were sequenced by immunoSEQ multiplex PCR, and TCRdb holds only the in-frame ones, with some missing. D and trimming come from the DNA, and the V and J calls and clone size come from that table. Of about 98,000 clones detected, around 76% appear once; the ten largest clones hold more than 15%. This sample stems from a study of blood T cell repertoires in COVID-19. Overall study context: Researchers got acute and convalescent COVID-19 samples from the United States, Italy and Spain. Sample material is recorded as cDNA or gDNA derived from T cells, B-cell-depleted T cells, or PBMCs.

The receptor was isolated from a man aged 80 or over with acute or convalescent COVID-19. Sequenced input: peripheral blood.

CDR3 in amino acids: CAWSDPFRGTNEKLFF. The CDR3 DNA reads as TGTGCCTGGAGTGACCCATTCAGGGGTACTAATGAAAAACTGTTTTTT. The rearrangement uses TRBV30 and TRBJ1-4; TRBD1 might be the D (6 bases). Deletions cut 1 base from V and 2 bases from J, with 14 bases between. This CDR3 comprises 16 residues. Germline CDR1 GTSNPN, CDR2 SVGIG (reference sequence). The variable domain in full, with the rest retrieved from reference TRBV30 and TRBJ1-4, is SQTIHQWPATLVQPVGSPLSLECTVEGTSNPNLYWYRQAAGRGLQLLFYSVGIGQISSEVPQNLSASRPQDRQFILSSKKLLLSDSGFYLCAWSDPFRGTNEKLFFGSGTQLSVL.